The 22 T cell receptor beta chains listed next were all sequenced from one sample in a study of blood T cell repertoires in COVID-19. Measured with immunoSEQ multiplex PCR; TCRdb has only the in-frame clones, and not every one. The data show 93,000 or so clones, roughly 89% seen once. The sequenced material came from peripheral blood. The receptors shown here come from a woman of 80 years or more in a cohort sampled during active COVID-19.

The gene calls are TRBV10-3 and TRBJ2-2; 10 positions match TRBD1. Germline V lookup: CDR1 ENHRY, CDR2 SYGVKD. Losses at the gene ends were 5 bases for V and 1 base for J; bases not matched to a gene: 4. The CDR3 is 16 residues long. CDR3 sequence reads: CAISTGTGVNTGELFF. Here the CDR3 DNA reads TGTGCCATCAGTACCGGGACAGGGGTGAACACCGGGGAGCTGTTTTTT.

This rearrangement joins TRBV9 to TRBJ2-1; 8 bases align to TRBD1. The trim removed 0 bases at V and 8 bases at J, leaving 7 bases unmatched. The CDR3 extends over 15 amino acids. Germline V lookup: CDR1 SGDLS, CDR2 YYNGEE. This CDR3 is CASSVGQGAPYEQFF. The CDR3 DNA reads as TGTGCCAGCAGCGTAGGGCAGGGGGCTCCGTATGAGCAGTTCTTC.

The CDR3 nucleotides are TGTGCCAGCTCAGAAACGACAGGGGTCCATGAGCAGTTCTTC. As protein: CASSETTGVHEQFF. The chain couples TRBV18 to TRBJ2-1, with 8 bases fitting TRBD1. The CDR3 is 14 amino acids. CDR1 is KGHSH, CDR2 LQKENI, per germline. The V gene end was trimmed by 5 bases and the J gene end by 8 bases; junction bases not matched to a gene: 8.

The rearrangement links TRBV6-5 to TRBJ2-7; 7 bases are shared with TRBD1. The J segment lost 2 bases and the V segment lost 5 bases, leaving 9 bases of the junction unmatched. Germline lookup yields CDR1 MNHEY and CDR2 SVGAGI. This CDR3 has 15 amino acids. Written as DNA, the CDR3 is TGTGCCAGCAGTCACACCGGGACAGCCGCCTACGAGCAGTACTTC. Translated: CASSHTGTAAYEQYF.

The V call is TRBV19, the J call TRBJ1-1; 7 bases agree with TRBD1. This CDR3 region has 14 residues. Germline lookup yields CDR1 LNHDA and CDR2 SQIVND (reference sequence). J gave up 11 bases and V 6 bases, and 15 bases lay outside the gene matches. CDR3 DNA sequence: TGTGCCAGTAGAGAGACAGGGTGGGCAGAAGCGGCTTTCTTT. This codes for CASRETGWAEAAFF.

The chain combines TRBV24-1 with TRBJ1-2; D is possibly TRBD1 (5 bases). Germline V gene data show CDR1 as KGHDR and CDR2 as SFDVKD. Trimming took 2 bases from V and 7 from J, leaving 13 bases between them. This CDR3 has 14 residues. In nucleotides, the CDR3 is TGTGCCACCAGTGATTCAAGGGGTTACGGTGGCTACACCTTC. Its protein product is CATSDSRGYGGYTF.

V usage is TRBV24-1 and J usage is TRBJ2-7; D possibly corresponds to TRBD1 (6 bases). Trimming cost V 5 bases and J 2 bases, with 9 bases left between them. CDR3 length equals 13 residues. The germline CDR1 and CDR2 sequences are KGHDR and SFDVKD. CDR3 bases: TGTGCCACCAGTGGGGACACCACCTACGAGCAGTACTTC. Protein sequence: CATSGDTTYEQYF.

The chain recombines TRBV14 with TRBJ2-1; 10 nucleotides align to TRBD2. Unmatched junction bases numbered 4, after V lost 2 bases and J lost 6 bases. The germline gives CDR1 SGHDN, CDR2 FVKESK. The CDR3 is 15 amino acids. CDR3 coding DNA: TGTGCCAGCAGCCAACTAGCGGGAGTTAGCAATGAGCAGTTCTTC. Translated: CASSQLAGVSNEQFF.

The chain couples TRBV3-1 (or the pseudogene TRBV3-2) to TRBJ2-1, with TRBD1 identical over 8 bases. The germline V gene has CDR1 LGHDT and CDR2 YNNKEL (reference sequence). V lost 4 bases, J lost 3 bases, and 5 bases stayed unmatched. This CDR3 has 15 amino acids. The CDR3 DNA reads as TGTGCCAGCAGCCTAAGGGACAGGTTCTACAATGAGCAGTTCTTC. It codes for CASSLRDRFYNEQFF.

CDR3 nucleotides: TGTGCCACCAGTGAAGGATTTCCGGGTGAAGCTTTCTTT. As protein: CATSEGFPGEAFF. The chain joins TRBV24-1 to TRBJ1-1; D uncertain. The length of the CDR3 is 13 residues. The germline V gene has CDR1 KGHDR and CDR2 SFDVKD. V was cut by 4 bases and J by 7 bases, with 12 bases left in between.

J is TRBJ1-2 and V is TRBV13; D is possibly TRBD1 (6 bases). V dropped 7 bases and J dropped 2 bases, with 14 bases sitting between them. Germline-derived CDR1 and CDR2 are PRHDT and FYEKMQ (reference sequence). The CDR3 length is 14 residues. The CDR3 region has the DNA TGTGCCAGCACCCTGGACAGATCAAACTATGGCTACACCTTC. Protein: CASTLDRSNYGYTF.

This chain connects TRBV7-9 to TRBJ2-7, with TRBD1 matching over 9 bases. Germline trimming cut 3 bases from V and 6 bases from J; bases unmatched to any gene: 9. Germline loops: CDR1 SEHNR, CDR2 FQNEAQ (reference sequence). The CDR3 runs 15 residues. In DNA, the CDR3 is TGTGCCAGCAGCTTTTCGGGACAGGGAATTCGCGAGCAGTACTTC. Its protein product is CASSFSGQGIREQYF.

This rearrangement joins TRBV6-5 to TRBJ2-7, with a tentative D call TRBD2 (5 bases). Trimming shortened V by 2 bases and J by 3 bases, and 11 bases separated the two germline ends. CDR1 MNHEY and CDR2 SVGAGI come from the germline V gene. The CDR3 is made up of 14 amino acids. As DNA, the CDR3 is TGTGCCAGCAGTTACGCCCTAGCTAGCTACGAGCAGTACTTC. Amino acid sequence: CASSYALASYEQYF.

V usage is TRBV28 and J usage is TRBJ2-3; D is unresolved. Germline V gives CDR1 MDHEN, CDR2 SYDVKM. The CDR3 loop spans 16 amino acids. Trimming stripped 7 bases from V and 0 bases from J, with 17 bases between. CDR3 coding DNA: TGTGCCAGCATACCCACCTTGGGCTCTAGCACAGATACGCAGTATTTT. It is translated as CASIPTLGSSTDTQYF.

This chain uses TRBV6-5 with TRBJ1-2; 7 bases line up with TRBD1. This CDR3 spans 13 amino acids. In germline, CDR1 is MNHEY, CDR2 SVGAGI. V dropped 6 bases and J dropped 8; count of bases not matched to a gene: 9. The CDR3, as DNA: TGTGCCAGCAGACCACAGGGGAGGTTCGGCTACACCTTC. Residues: CASRPQGRFGYTF.

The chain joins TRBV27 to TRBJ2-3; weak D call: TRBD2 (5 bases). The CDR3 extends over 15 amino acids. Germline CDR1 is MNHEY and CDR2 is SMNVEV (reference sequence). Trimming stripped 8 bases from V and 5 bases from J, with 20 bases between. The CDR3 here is CASYLGAAARDTQYF. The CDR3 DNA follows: TGTGCCAGCTACCTTGGAGCGGCGGCTCGAGATACGCAGTATTTT.

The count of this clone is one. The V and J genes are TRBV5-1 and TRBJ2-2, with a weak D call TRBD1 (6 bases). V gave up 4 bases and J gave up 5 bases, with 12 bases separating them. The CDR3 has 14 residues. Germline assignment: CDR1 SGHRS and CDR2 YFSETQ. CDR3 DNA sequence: TGCGCCAGCAGCGCACAGGGTCAAACCGGGGAGCTGTTTTTT. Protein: CASSAQGQTGELFF.

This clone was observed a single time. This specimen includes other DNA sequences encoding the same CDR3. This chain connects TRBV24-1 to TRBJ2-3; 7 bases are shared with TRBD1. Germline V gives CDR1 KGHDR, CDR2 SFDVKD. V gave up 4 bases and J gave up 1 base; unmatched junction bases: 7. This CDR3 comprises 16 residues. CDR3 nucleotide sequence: TGTGCCACCAGTGACCCCGACAGGGTGGGCACAGATACGCAGTATTTT. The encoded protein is CATSDPDRVGTDTQYF.

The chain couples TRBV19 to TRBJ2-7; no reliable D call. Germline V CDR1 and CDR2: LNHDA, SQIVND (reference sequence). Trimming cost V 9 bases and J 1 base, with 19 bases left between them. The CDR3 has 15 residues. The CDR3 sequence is CASRDDPRGSYEQYF. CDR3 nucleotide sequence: TGTGCCAGCCGTGATGACCCCCGAGGATCCTACGAGCAGTACTTC.

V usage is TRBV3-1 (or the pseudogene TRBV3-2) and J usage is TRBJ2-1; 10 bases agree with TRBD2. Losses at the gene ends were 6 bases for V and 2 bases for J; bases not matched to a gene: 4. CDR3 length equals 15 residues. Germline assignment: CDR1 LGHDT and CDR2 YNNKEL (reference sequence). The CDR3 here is CASSYSGGTYNEQFF. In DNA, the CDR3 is TGTGCCAGCAGTTATAGCGGGGGGACCTACAATGAGCAGTTCTTC.

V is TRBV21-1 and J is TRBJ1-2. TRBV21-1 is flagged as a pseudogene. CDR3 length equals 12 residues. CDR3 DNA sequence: TGTGCCAGCAGCAGTAGTGACTATGGCTACACCTTC. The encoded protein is CASSSSDYGYTF.

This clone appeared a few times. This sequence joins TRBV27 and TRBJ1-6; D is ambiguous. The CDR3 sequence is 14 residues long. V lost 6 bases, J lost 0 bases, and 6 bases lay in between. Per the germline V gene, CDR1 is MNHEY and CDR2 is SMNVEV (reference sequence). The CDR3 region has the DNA TGTGCCAGCAGGGTCAGCTCCTATAATTCACCCCTCCACTTT. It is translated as CASRVSSYNSPLHF.